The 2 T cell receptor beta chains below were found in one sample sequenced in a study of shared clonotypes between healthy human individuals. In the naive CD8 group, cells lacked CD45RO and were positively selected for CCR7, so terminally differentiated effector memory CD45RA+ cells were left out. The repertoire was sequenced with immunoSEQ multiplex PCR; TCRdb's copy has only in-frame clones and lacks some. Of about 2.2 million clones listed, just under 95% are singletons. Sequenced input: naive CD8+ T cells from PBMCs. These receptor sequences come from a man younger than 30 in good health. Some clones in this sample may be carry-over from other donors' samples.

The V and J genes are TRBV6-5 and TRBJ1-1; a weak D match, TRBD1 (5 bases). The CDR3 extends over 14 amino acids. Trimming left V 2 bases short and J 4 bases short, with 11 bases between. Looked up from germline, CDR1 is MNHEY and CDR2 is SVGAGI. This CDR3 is CASSYRSGPTEAFF. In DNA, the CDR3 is TGTGCCAGCAGTTACCGTTCAGGGCCCACTGAAGCTTTCTTT.

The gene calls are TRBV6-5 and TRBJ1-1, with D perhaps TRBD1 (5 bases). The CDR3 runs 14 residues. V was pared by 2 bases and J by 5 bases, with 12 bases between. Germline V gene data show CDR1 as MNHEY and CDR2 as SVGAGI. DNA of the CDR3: TGTGCCAGCAGTTACCACGGGGGGGAAACTGAAGCTTTCTTT. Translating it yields CASSYHGGETEAFF.